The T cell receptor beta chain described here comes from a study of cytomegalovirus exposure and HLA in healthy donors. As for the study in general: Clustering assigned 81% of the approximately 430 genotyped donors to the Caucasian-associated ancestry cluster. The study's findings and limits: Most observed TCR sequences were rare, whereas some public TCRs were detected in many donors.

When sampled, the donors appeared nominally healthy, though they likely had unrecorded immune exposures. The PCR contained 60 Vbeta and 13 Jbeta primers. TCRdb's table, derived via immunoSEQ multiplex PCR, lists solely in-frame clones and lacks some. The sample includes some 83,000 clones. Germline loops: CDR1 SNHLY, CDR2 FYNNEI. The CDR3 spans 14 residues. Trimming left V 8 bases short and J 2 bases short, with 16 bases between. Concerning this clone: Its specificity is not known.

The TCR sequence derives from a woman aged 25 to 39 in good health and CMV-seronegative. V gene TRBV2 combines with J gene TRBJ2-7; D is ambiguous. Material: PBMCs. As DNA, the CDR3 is TGTGCCAGCTTCCCCGAGCAGGATGCCTACGAGCAGTACTTC. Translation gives CASFPEQDAYEQYF.